The text below deals with one TCR beta chain. Its antigen is undetermined. Researchers secured at least one pre-ART and at least two post-ART PBMC samples from each donor. A v3.0 immunoSEQ assay was performed at survey level. Sequencing was performed with immunoSEQ multiplex PCR; in TCRdb, only in-frame clones are kept and a portion is missing. The table has 25,000 to 35,000 clones, over 90% seen once. There are 14 residues in the CDR3. The V and J ends lost 6 bases and 7 bases respectively, with 15 bases between them. Germline CDR1 reads MNHNY; CDR2 reads SVGAGI (reference sequence). The data belong to a study of long-term antiretroviral therapy in people with HIV. Study results and limitations: Records did not include ART adherence, viral resistance or therapy changes. Blood sampling spanned 2004 to 2017, possibly under older ART regimens.

The receptor's source is a man younger than 40 with HIV. This specimen was unsorted PBMCs, taken more than 6 years after starting antiretroviral therapy. The chain couples TRBV6-6 to TRBJ2-2, with unresolved D. As DNA, the CDR3 is TGTGCCAGCAGCTACGGGCGGAATTACGGGGAGCTGTTTTTT. This codes for CASSYGRNYGELFF.